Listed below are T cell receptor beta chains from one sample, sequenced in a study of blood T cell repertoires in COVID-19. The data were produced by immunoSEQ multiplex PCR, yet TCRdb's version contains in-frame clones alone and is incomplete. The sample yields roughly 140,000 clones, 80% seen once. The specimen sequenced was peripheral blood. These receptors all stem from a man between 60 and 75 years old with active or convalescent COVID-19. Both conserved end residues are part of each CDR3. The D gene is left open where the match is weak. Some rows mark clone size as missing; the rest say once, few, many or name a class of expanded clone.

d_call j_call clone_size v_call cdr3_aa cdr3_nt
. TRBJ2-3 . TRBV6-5 CASSIGQSVPDTQYF TGTGCCAGCAGTATAGGACAGTCTGTTCCAGATACGCAGTATTTT
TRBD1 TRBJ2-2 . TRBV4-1 CASSGTGTGGLNTGELFF TGCGCCAGCAGCGGAACCGGGACAGGGGGGTTGAACACCGGGGAGCTGTTTTTT
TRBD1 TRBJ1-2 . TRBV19 CASSPPVGSIPGQGRYGYTF TGTGCCAGTAGTCCCCCCGTCGGCTCCATCCCCGGACAGGGCCGCTATGGCTACACCTTC
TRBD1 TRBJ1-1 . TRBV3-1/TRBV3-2 CASSHGTEEAEAFF TGTGCCAGCAGCCATGGGACAGAGGAGGCTGAAGCTTTCTTT
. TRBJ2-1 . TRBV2 CASSEDRGSYNEQFF TGTGCCAGCAGTGAAGATCGGGGCTCCTACAATGAGCAGTTCTTC
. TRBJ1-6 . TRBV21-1 CASSKDSVVGIGSPLHF .
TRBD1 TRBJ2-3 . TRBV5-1 CASSGGTGGKEGTDTQYF TGCGCCAGCAGCGGGGGGACAGGGGGCAAAGAGGGCACAGATACGCAGTATTTT
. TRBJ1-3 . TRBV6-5 CASRRGLISGNTIYF TGTGCCAGCCGGCGTGGACTCATCTCTGGAAACACCATATATTTT
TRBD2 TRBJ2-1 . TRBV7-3 CASSLSGIGNEQFF TGTGCCAGCAGCCTTAGCGGGATAGGCAATGAGCAGTTCTTC
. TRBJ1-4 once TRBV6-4 CATLTGGREKLFF TGTGCCACCTTAACGGGGGGGCGTGAAAAACTGTTTTTT
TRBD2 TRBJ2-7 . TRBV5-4 CASSLNGRALEQYF TGTGCCAGCAGCTTAAACGGGAGGGCCCTCGAGCAGTACTTC
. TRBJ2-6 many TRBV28 CASSQISGANVLTF TGTGCCAGCAGTCAAATCTCTGGGGCCAACGTCCTGACTTTC
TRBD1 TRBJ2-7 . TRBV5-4 CASSWDRGAHYEQYF TGTGCCAGCAGTTGGGACAGGGGGGCTCACTACGAGCAGTACTTC
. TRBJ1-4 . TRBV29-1 CSVARGDEKLFF TGCAGCGTTGCCAGGGGAGATGAAAAACTGTTTTTT
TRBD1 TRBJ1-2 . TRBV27 CASRPLDDRGFYGYTF TGTGCCAGCAGGCCTCTTGATGACAGGGGGTTCTATGGCTACACCTTC
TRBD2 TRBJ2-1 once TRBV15 CATKASGRYNEQFF TGTGCCACCAAGGCTAGCGGGAGGTACAATGAGCAGTTCTTC
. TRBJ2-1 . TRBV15 CATSRDRQGRNEQFF TGTGCCACCAGCAGAGATAGGCAGGGAAGGAATGAGCAGTTCTTC
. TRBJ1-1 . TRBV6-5 CASSPTRVLNTEAFF TGTGCCAGCAGCCCAACCCGCGTTTTGAACACTGAAGCTTTCTTT
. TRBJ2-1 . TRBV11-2 CASSFRGLNGEQFF TGTGCCAGCAGCTTCCGAGGACTAAATGGGGAGCAGTTCTTC
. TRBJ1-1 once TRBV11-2 CASSFGETEAFF TGTGCCAGCAGCTTCGGAGAGACTGAAGCTTTCTTT
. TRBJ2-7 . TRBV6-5 CASSYSGSYEQYF TGTGCCAGCAGTTACTCCGGGAGCTACGAGCAGTACTTC
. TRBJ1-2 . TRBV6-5 CASSYYMGENYGYTF TGTGCCAGCAGTTACTATATGGGCGAGAACTATGGCTACACCTTC
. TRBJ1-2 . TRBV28 CASSLGQGGISYGYTF TGTGCCAGCAGTTTAGGGCAGGGAGGGATTAGCTATGGCTACACCTTC
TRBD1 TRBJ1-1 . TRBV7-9 CASSKPGQGHIEAFF TGTGCCAGCAGCAAGCCGGGACAGGGTCATATTGAAGCTTTCTTT
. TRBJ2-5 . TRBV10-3 CATGGDSPGSGTQYF TGTGCCACCGGAGGGGACTCCCCCGGTTCGGGGACCCAGTACTTC
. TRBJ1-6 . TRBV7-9 CASSLEGGSSPLHF TGTGCCAGCAGCTTAGAGGGAGGGAGTTCACCCCTCCACTTT
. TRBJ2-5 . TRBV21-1 CASSKEQREVQETQYF TGTGCCAGCAGCAAAGAGCAGCGGGAGGTCCAAGAGACCCAGTACTTC
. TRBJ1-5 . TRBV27 CASSHPGQGGQPQHF TGTGCCAGCAGTCACCCGGGACAAGGCGGCCAGCCCCAGCATTTT
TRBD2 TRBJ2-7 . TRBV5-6 CASSLMAGGPYEQYF TGTGCCAGCAGCTTGATGGCGGGAGGACCCTACGAGCAGTACTTC
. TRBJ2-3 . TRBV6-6 CASSWGLSTDTQYF TGTGCCAGCAGCTGGGGACTTTCCACAGATACGCAGTATTTT
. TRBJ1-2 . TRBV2 CASSGAAANYGYTF TGTGCCAGCAGTGGGGCAGCAGCTAACTATGGCTACACCTTC
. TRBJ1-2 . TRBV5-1 CASSLARTGPDYGYTF TGCGCCAGCAGCTTGGCCCGAACAGGGCCAGACTATGGCTACACCTTC
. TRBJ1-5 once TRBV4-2 CASSQDISNQPQHF TGTGCCAGCAGCCAAGACATTAGCAATCAGCCCCAGCATTTT
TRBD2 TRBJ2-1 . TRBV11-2 CASSLGLAGVHEQFF TGTGCCAGCAGCTTAGGGCTAGCGGGAGTTCATGAGCAGTTCTTC
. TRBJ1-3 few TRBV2 CASSPQNTIYF TGTGCCAGCAGTCCACAGAACACCATATATTTT
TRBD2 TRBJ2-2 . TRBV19 CASSRTSGSVGSGELFF TGTGCCAGTAGCCGGACTAGCGGGAGCGTTGGATCCGGGGAGCTGTTTTTT
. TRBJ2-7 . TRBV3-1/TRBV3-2 CASSQGASLYEQYF TGTGCCAGCAGCCAAGGGGCTAGCCTCTACGAGCAGTACTTC
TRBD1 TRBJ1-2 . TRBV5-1 CASSLRPQGAYGYTF TGCGCCAGCAGCTTAAGGCCTCAGGGGGCCTATGGCTACACCTTC
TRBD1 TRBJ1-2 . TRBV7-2 CASSLNAGGDGYTF TGTGCCAGCAGCTTAAATGCAGGGGGCGATGGCTACACCTTC
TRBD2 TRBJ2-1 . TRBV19 CASSILGTSYNEQFF TGTGCCAGTAGTATTTTAGGGACTAGCTACAATGAGCAGTTCTTC
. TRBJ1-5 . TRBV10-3 CAIKSGEGYQPQHF TGTGCCATCAAGAGCGGGGAGGGGTATCAGCCCCAGCATTTT
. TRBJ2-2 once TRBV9 CASSPRQFANTGELFF TGTGCCAGCAGCCCGCGACAGTTTGCGAACACCGGGGAGCTGTTTTTT
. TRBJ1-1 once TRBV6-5 CASQSRGAYTEAFF TGTGCCAGCCAGTCCAGGGGCGCATACACTGAAGCTTTCTTT
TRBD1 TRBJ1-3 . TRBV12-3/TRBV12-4 CASLDRAGNTIYF TGTGCCAGCCTGGACAGGGCTGGAAACACCATATATTTT
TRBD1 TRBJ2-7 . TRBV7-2 CASSFDRGIYEQYF TGTGCCAGCAGCTTTGACAGGGGGATCTACGAGCAGTACTTC
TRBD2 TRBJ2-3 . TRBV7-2 CASSLVGLRSDTQYF TGTGCCAGCAGCTTAGTGGGACTAAGATCGGATACGCAGTATTTT
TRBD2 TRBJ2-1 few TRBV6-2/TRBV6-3 CASSSRPRGTINNEQFF TGTGCCAGCAGTTCAAGGCCCCGCGGGACTATCAACAATGAGCAGTTCTTC
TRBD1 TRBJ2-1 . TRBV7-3 CASSATPPGGRNNEQFF TGTGCCAGCAGCGCGACCCCCCCAGGGGGCAGAAACAATGAGCAGTTCTTC
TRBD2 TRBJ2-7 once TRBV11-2 CASRGTSGSVEQYF TGTGCCAGCAGGGGGACTAGCGGGAGCGTCGAGCAGTACTTC
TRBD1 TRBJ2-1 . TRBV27 CASSSRTGEQFF TGTGCCAGCAGTTCCCGGACAGGGGAGCAGTTCTTC
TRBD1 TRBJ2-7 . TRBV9 CASSVGGNRGYEQYF TGTGCCAGCAGCGTGGGAGGAAACAGGGGGTACGAGCAGTACTTC
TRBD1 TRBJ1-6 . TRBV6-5 CASVGRQGVGSPLHF TGTGCCAGTGTGGGTAGACAGGGGGTCGGTTCACCCCTCCACTTT
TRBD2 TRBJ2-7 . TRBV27 CASSRGSGTYEQYF TGTGCCAGCAGTCGGGGTAGCGGGACGTACGAGCAGTACTTC
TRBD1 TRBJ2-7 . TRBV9 CASSVGDRDYEQYF TGTGCCAGCAGCGTAGGGGACAGGGACTACGAGCAGTACTTC
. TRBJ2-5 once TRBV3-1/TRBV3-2 CASSQGAQETQYF TGTGCCAGCAGCCAAGGGGCCCAAGAGACCCAGTACTTC
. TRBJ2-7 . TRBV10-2 CASSERQGSHEQYF TGCGCCAGCAGTGAAAGGCAGGGGAGCCACGAGCAGTACTTC
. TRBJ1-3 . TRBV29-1 CSVDSGGSGNTIYF TGCAGCGTTGATTCGGGTGGCTCTGGAAACACCATATATTTT
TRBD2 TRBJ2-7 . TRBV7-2 CASSQLAGVGEQYF TGTGCCAGCAGCCAACTAGCGGGAGTGGGCGAGCAGTACTTC
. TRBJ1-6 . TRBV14 CASSQDQGWNSPLHF TGTGCCAGCAGCCAAGATCAGGGGTGGAATTCACCCCTCCACTTT
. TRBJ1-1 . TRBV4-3 CASSQDQGIARVAFF TGCGCCAGCAGCCAAGATCAGGGGATCGCCCGAGTAGCTTTCTTT